This is a list of T cell receptor beta chains from one sample in a study of cytomegalovirus exposure and HLA in healthy donors. The table came from immunoSEQ multiplex PCR; TCRdb's copy has only in-frame clones and leaves some out. The data show 120,000 to 150,000 clones, 80% to 85% seen once. Sequencing input: PBMCs. These receptors were taken from a male donor in good health and CMV-seropositive. CDR3s include the opening cysteine and the closing phenylalanine or tryptophan. A D gene is named only where the DNA matches it firmly. The listing skips clone size in some rows; elsewhere it reads once, few, many or a size class.

j_call: TRBJ2-2
clone_size: few
d_call: .
v_call: TRBV6-4
cdr3_nt: TGTGCCAGCAGGCAACAGGGGAACACCGGGGAGCTGTTTTTT
cdr3_aa: CASRQQGNTGELFF

j_call: TRBJ1-4
clone_size: .
d_call: TRBD1
v_call: TRBV7-9
cdr3_nt: TGTGCCAGCAGCTTAGCCCTAGGGGGCGACGAAAAACTGTTTTTT
cdr3_aa: CASSLALGGDEKLFF

j_call: TRBJ2-2
clone_size: .
d_call: .
v_call: TRBV28
cdr3_nt: TGTGCCAGCAGTTTATCCGGGAGGGAGCTGTTTTTT
cdr3_aa: CASSLSGRELFF

j_call: TRBJ1-4
clone_size: .
d_call: .
v_call: TRBV7-9
cdr3_nt: TGTGCCAGCAGCTTCCGAGAGGTTGGGGCCCAAGAAAAACTGTTTTTT
cdr3_aa: CASSFREVGAQEKLFF

j_call: TRBJ1-4
clone_size: .
d_call: .
v_call: TRBV6-1
cdr3_nt: TGTGCCAGCCGGCGGGGGGCACGAGACCATGAAAAACTGTTTTTT
cdr3_aa: CASRRGARDHEKLFF

j_call: TRBJ2-7
clone_size: .
d_call: TRBD1
v_call: TRBV5-1
cdr3_nt: TGCGCCAGCAGCCTCCTTCCCACCGGGACAGGGGGGTACGAGCAGTACTTC
cdr3_aa: CASSLLPTGTGGYEQYF

j_call: TRBJ2-2
clone_size: once
d_call: TRBD2
v_call: TRBV5-4
cdr3_nt: TGTGCCAGCAGCCTCAAGAAGATAGCGGGAGTGCACACCGGGGAGCTGTTTTTT
cdr3_aa: CASSLKKIAGVHTGELFF

j_call: TRBJ2-1
clone_size: few
d_call: .
v_call: TRBV6-1
cdr3_nt: TGTGCCAGCAGTGAAGGGGGGGGGCGGTACAATGAGCAGTTCTTC
cdr3_aa: CASSEGGGRYNEQFF

j_call: TRBJ2-5
clone_size: once
d_call: TRBD2
v_call: TRBV7-6
cdr3_nt: TGTGCCAGCAGCCTAGGGACCCTAGCGGGGGAGACCCAGTACTTC
cdr3_aa: CASSLGTLAGETQYF

j_call: TRBJ1-3
clone_size: few
d_call: .
v_call: TRBV7-9
cdr3_nt: TGTGCCAGCAGCAGCAGGGGCAACTCTGGAAACACCATATATTTT
cdr3_aa: CASSSRGNSGNTIYF

j_call: TRBJ2-5
clone_size: .
d_call: .
v_call: TRBV7-3
cdr3_nt: TGTGCCAGCAGCTTACTCTCGCCCGCCTCCGGGCAAGAGACCCAGTACTTC
cdr3_aa: CASSLLSPASGQETQYF

j_call: TRBJ2-3
clone_size: once
d_call: TRBD2
v_call: TRBV29-1
cdr3_nt: TGCAGCGTTGACGGGCTAGCGGGAGCCCTCAGCACAGATACGCAGTATTTT
cdr3_aa: CSVDGLAGALSTDTQYF

j_call: TRBJ2-7
clone_size: .
d_call: TRBD1
v_call: TRBV6-5
cdr3_nt: TGTGCCAGCAGACCGCGGACAGGGGGAGACTACGAGCAGTACTTC
cdr3_aa: CASRPRTGGDYEQYF

j_call: TRBJ2-1
clone_size: few
d_call: TRBD2
v_call: TRBV4-2
cdr3_nt: TGTGCCAGCAGCCAACCAAACGCAGCGGGGGATAATGAGCAGTTCTTC
cdr3_aa: CASSQPNAAGDNEQFF

j_call: TRBJ1-6
clone_size: .
d_call: TRBD1
v_call: TRBV6-4
cdr3_nt: TGTGCCAGCATTCGACAGGGAAAGACACCCCTCCACTTT
cdr3_aa: CASIRQGKTPLHF

j_call: TRBJ2-2
clone_size: .
d_call: TRBD1
v_call: TRBV7-2
cdr3_nt: TGTGCCAGCAGCTTAGTCTCAGGGGGCACCGGGGAGCTGTTTTTT
cdr3_aa: CASSLVSGGTGELFF

j_call: TRBJ1-2
clone_size: .
d_call: .
v_call: TRBV5-8
cdr3_nt: TGTGCCAGCAGCCCGTTCGAGAGCTATGGCTACACCTTC
cdr3_aa: CASSPFESYGYTF